These 19 T cell receptor beta chains share one sample of origin, sequenced in a study of blood T cells in healthy people across ages. The second PCR ran about 6 to 11 cycles with a sample-barcoded 5' primer and J-beta primers. In TCRdb, the 5' RACE reads were re-called with MiXCR into one record per CDR3 protein. This sample has about 730,000 distinct CDR3 sequences; roughly 43% occur once, and the top ten carry 20% to 25%. The sample comprised blood. Receptors were obtained from a woman aged 55-75 years in good health.

The V gene is TRBV4-3, the J gene TRBJ1-6; no firm D call. The CDR3 contains 15 residues. CDR1 and CDR2 (germline): LGHNA, YSLEER. Trimming took off 1 base at V and 7 bases at J, with 11 bases between the two ends. The CDR3 DNA follows: TGCGCCAGCAGCCAAGGGTCGGCGGCGAATTCACCCCTCCACTTT. Encoded protein: CASSQGSAANSPLHF.

A word on this clonotype: A much larger clone is a single base away; this may be a read error. The rearrangement uses TRBV29-1 and TRBJ2-7, with D perhaps matching TRBD1 (5 bases). Germline values: CDR1 SQVTM, CDR2 ANQGSEA. The CDR3 covers 13 residues. Trimming took off 6 bases at V and 2 bases at J, with 14 bases between the two ends. In nucleotides, the CDR3 is TGCAGCGTGTTTCACAGGAGCCCCTACGAGCAGTACTTC. Its protein product is CSVFHRSPYEQYF.

DNA of the CDR3: TGCGCCAGCAGCTTCCGGGACAGTAATGAAAAACTGTTTTTT. The encoded protein is CASSFRDSNEKLFF. This chain links TRBV5-1 with TRBJ1-4, with 7 bases lining up with TRBD1. Looked up from germline, CDR1 is SGHRS and CDR2 is YFSETQ. The CDR3 is 14 amino acids. Germline trimming cut 2 bases from V and 4 bases from J; bases unmatched to any gene: 2.

The chain couples TRBV6-6 to TRBJ2-5; D gene ambiguous. Between the trimmed V and J ends, which lost 0 bases and 4 bases, there was a span of 9 bases. This CDR3 has 14 residues. Germline values: CDR1 MNHNY, CDR2 SVGAGI (reference sequence). This CDR3 is CASSYSDSSETQYF. The DNA for the CDR3 is TGTGCCAGCAGTTACTCGGATAGCTCAGAGACCCAGTACTTC.

The chain recombines TRBV10-3 with TRBJ1-2; D remains unclear. Trimming pared 6 bases from V and 8 bases from J, leaving 10 bases between. Looked up from germline, CDR1 is ENHRY and CDR2 is SYGVKD. The CDR3 length is 11 residues. CDR3 nucleotide sequence: TGTGCCATCAGCGCGGATGGCGGCTACACCTTC. Translating it yields CAISADGGYTF.

This sequence joins TRBV5-1 and TRBJ2-5, with D tentatively TRBD1 (6 bases). Deletions cut 1 base from V and 4 bases from J, with 14 bases between. The CDR3 runs to 15 residues. Germline CDR1 reads SGHRS; CDR2 reads YFSETQ. CDR3 sequence reads: CASSLWQGSGETQYF. The CDR3 DNA reads as TGCGCCAGCAGCTTGTGGCAGGGGAGTGGAGAGACCCAGTACTTC.

This clonotype was detected many times. This sequence joins TRBV20-1 and TRBJ2-1; possible D gene TRBD1, 5 bases. CDR3 size: 12 residues. Trimming took 6 bases from V and 7 from J, leaving 13 bases between them. CDR1 and CDR2 (germline): DFQATT, SNEGSKA (reference sequence). CDR3 DNA sequence: TGCAGTGCCCCCACGGACAAGAATGAGCAGTTCTTC. Translated, it gives CSAPTDKNEQFF.

The table lists this clonotype with a count of one. The chain couples TRBV7-7 to TRBJ2-7, with D perhaps given as TRBD1 or TRBD2 (5 bases each). The CDR3 runs 12 residues. Per the germline V gene, CDR1 is SSHAT and CDR2 is FNYEAQ (reference sequence). V was clipped by 4 bases and J by 7 bases, with 11 bases between them. CDR3 in DNA: TGTGCCAGCAGCTCAGGGAGCAATGAGCAGTACTTC. Translation gives CASSSGSNEQYF. Supplemented by reference TRBV7-7 and TRBJ2-7, the full variable domain reads GAGVSQSPRYKVTKRGQDVTLRCDPISSHATLYWYQQALGQGPEFLTYFNYEAQPDKSGLPSDRFSAERPEGSISTLTIQRTEQRDSAMYRCASSSGSNEQYFGPGTRLTVT.

With regard to this clonotype: The junction departs from germline at one end; a sequencing error may be responsible. This chain joins TRBV7-3 and TRBJ2-1; 9 bases fit TRBD2. Germline V CDR1 and CDR2: SGHTA, FQGTGA. CDR3 length equals 17 residues. In nucleotides, the CDR3 is TGTGCCAGTAGCTTATCAGCGGGAGGCCATCACGATTATGAGCAGTTCTTC. As protein: CASSLSAGGHHDYEQFF.

In this sample, this clonotype turned up a few times. CDR3 residues: CSASPGQGQETQYF. As DNA, the CDR3 is TGCAGTGCTTCACCGGGACAGGGACAAGAGACCCAGTACTTC. This sequence joins TRBV20-1 and TRBJ2-5; 9 positions match TRBD1. Germline CDR1 is DFQATT and CDR2 is SNEGSKA (reference sequence). This CDR3 has 14 amino acids. V was pared by 5 bases and J by 2 bases, with 6 bases of the junction left unmatched.

This clonotype was seen a few times. This sequence joins TRBV12-3 or TRBV12-4 and TRBJ2-1; D is perhaps TRBD1 (5 bases). V was shortened by 7 bases and J by 15 bases, with 19 bases between the two germline ends. The CDR3 totals 12 residues. The CDR3 nucleotides read TGTGCCAGCAATGCAGGGCGCGCTGAATCGTTCTTC. Residues: CASNAGRAESFF.

The chain recombines TRBV12-5 with TRBJ1-2; the D is unclear. Trimming cost V 6 bases and J 8 bases, with 16 bases left between them. Germline V gene data show CDR1 as LGHNT and CDR2 as FRNRAP. The CDR3 is made up of 13 amino acids. The CDR3 spells CASGVGGHGGYTF. For the CDR3, the DNA is TGTGCTAGTGGGGTAGGTGGCCATGGGGGCTACACCTTC.

The CDR3 coding sequence is TGCAGCGTTGCGGGTAATAAGGGCACAGATACGCAGTATTTT. As protein: CSVAGNKGTDTQYF. J is TRBJ2-3 and V is TRBV29-1, with D unresolved. V lost 4 bases to trimming and J lost 1 base, with 12 bases between them. Per the germline V gene, CDR1 is SQVTM and CDR2 is ANQGSEA. This CDR3 region has 14 residues.

The rearrangement uses TRBV7-9 and TRBJ1-5; 7 bases match TRBD1. V gave up 5 bases and J gave up 4 bases; unmatched junction bases: 8. The CDR3 runs to 15 residues. The germline gives CDR1 SEHNR, CDR2 FQNEAQ (reference sequence). The CDR3 protein is CASSTGTVQNQPQHF. The CDR3 DNA reads as TGTGCCAGCAGCACCGGGACAGTACAAAATCAGCCCCAGCATTTT.

This clonotype was counted once. This may arise from a read error, as a much more abundant clone is one base away. The rearrangement joins TRBV6-5 to TRBJ2-7; 11 bases are a match to TRBD1. The CDR3 spans 15 residues. Looked up from germline, CDR1 is MNHEY and CDR2 is SVGAGI. The CDR3 nucleotides read TGTGCCTGCAGTTACCGGGGACAGGGGGACCACGAGCAGTACTTC. It specifies CACSYRGQGDHEQYF.

This clonotype was counted between two and nine times. J is TRBJ2-1 and V is TRBV5-1, with 8 bases lining up with TRBD2. The CDR3 has 15 residues. Germline assignment: CDR1 SGHRS and CDR2 YFSETQ. The V and J ends lost 3 bases and 5 bases, in that order; junction bases with no gene match: 7. The CDR3 reads CASSWSGGPHNEQFF. The CDR3, as DNA: TGCGCCAGCAGCTGGTCGGGGGGGCCCCACAATGAGCAGTTCTTC.

The V and J genes are TRBV7-2 and TRBJ2-3; D not resolved. Trimming pared 4 bases from V and 4 bases from J, leaving 6 bases between. The CDR3 has 12 amino acids. Per germline, CDR1 SGHTA and CDR2 FQGNSA. CDR3 residues: CASSWNADTQYF. The CDR3 region has the DNA TGTGCCAGCAGCTGGAATGCAGATACGCAGTATTTT.

The V call is TRBV6-2 or TRBV6-3, the J call TRBJ2-5, with D perhaps matching TRBD1 (6 bases). Germline V gene data show CDR1 as MNHEY and CDR2 as SVGEGT. Trimming stripped 4 bases from V and 11 bases from J, with 20 bases between. The CDR3 totals 14 residues. CDR3 nucleotides: TGTGCCAGCAGTTCCCGGACAGTTATGGATGAGCAGTACTTC. As protein: CASSSRTVMDEQYF.

The CDR3 DNA is TGTGCCAGCAGTCCCCGACTAGCGGGAATGACCGAGCAGTACTTC. It yields the protein CASSPRLAGMTEQYF. V gene TRBV12-3 or TRBV12-4 combines with J gene TRBJ2-4; 11 positions match TRBD2. The J call may be faulty, since TRBJ2-7 better matches the DNA end. The length of the CDR3 is 15 residues.